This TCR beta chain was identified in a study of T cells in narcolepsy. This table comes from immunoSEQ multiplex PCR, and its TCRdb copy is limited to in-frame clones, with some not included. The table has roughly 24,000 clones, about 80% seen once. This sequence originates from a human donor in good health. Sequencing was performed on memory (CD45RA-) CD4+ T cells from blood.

The CDR3 bases are TGTGCCAGCAGCCCTGGGACTAGCGGGGGCCCGGAGACCCAGTACTTC. Protein: CASSPGTSGGPETQYF. V and J are TRBV9 and TRBJ2-5; 14 bases agree with TRBD2. The CDR3 length is 16 residues. Per germline, CDR1 SGDLS and CDR2 YYNGEE. The V and J ends lost 4 bases and 5 bases, in that order; junction bases with no gene match: 7.